This TCR beta chain was observed in a study of early T cells in non-severe SARS-CoV-2 infection. The overall study: The sequenced material was bulk RNA from unsorted whole blood, and its chains were unpaired.

This clonotype came up many times. Its cognate antigen is unknown. Researchers attached unique molecular identifiers to individual cDNA molecules. Each CDR3 protein is one row after TCRdb ran MiXCR on the 5' RACE reads. Of around 50,000 distinct CDR3 sequences listed, 7% to 8% are singletons. This CDR3 comprises 14 residues. Trimming removed 4 bases at V and 2 bases at J, with 11 bases between. Per the germline V gene, CDR1 is ENHRY and CDR2 is SYGVKD. Overall study findings and caveats: In VDJdb matching, anti-spike CD8 responses were favored while private and CD4 specificities went missing.

The sequence came from an adult who was a healthcare worker with PCR-confirmed SARS-CoV-2 infection or an uninfected control (not recorded which). This rearrangement joins TRBV10-3 to TRBJ1-1; D is ambiguous. The sequenced sample was whole blood. In DNA form, the CDR3 reads TGTGCCATCAGTGTCGGACTTTTTAACACTGAAGCTTTCTTT. It encodes CAISVGLFNTEAFF.